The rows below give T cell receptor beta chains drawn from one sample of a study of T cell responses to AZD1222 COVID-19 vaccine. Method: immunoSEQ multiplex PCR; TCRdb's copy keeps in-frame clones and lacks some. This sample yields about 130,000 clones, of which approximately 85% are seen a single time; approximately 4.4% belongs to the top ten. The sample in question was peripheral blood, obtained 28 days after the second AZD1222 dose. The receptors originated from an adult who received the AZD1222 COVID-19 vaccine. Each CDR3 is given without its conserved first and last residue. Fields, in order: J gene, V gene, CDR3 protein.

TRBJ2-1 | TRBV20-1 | SASETGFQVGRHNEQF
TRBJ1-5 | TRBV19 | ASSDPGPQH
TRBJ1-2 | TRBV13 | ASSLGQGGYT
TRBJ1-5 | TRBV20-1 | SASTAVEGNQPQH
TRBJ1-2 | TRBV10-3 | AISEGSTGPGFYGYT
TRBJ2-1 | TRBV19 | ASSTPTGALNEQF
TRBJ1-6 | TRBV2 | ASPQGPNSPLH
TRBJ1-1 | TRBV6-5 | ASSWGRERFAEAF
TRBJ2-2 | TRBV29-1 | RAETGELF
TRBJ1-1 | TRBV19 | ATSPTGRNMNTEAF
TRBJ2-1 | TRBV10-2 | ASSGPWYGEQF
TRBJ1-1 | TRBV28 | ASSLYRPNTEAF
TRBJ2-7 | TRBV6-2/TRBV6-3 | ASSKPSGRYEQY
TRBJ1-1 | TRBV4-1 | ASSRGQGGDTEAF
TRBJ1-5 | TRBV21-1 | ASNNLTGQGSYSNQPQH
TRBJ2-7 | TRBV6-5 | ASSYSSGYYEQY
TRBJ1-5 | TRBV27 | ASSRQGMDQPQH
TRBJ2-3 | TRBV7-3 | ASSLTGPDTQY
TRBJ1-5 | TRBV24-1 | ATSDSPGQPQH
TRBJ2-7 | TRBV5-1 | ASSGTGRAYEQY
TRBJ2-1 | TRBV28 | ASSLFDNEQF
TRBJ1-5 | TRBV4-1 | ASSQLQFNSNQPQH
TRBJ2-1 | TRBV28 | ASTEDSYNEQF
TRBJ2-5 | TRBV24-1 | ATRGGTGETQY
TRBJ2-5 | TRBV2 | ASSEGASGPVGETQY
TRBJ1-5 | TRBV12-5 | ASGPPVCEKPQH
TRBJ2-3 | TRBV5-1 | ASSQTGYPDTQY
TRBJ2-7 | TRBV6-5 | ASYPNRGGGYEQY
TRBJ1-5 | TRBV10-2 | ASSDMRAQPQH
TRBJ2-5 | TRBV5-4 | ASSLGGRGGLETQY
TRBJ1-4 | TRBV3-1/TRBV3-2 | ASSQRLNEKLF
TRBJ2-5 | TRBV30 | AWSVLSSGEETQY
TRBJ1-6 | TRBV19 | ASSGGEDSAFYNSPLH
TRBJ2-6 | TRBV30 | AWANSGANVLT
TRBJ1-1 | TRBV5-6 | ASSLEYGGRNTEAF
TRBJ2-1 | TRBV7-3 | ASSPSQTYNEQF
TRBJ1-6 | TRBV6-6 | ASMTQGYNSPLH
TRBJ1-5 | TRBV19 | ASSIDRNSNQPQH
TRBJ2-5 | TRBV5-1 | ASSLAGAGETQY
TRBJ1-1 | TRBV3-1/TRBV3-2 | ASSQWGGMNTEAF
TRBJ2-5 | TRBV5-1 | ASIGPQETQY
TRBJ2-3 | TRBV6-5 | ASSPGRTGTDTQY
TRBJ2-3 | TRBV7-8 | ASSLDPNTQY
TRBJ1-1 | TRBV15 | ATSANRGLWTEAF
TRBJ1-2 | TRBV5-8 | ASSPLTEGYT
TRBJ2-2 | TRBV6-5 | ASSMGYTGELF
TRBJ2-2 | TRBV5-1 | ASSFSGGLGGGELF
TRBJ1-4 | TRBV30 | AWNTGATEKLF
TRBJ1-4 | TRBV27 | ASSRTGGTPDLNEKLF